A single sample gave rise to the 26 T cell receptor beta chains below, sequenced in a study of OX40 agonist ivuxolimab in advanced cancers. Here immunoSEQ multiplex PCR was the method, and the copy in TCRdb shows in-frame clones only, minus some. The sample yields 60,000 to 65,000 clones, roughly 84% seen once. The material sequenced was CD4+ or CD8+ T cells sorted from blood, taken in a trial of the OX40 agonist ivuxolimab. All receptors come from an adult with an advanced solid tumor such as melanoma, head and neck, liver or kidney cancer.

This sequence joins TRBV19 and TRBJ2-2; the match to TRBD1 covers 9 bases. Per the germline V gene, CDR1 is LNHDA and CDR2 is SQIVND (reference sequence). This CDR3 is built from 14 residues. The V gene end was trimmed by 7 bases and the J gene end by 3 bases; junction bases not matched to a gene: 3. The CDR3 protein is CASMDRGDTGELFF. CDR3 bases: TGTGCCAGTATGGACAGGGGAGACACCGGGGAGCTGTTTTTT. Full variable domain (missing parts from reference TRBV19 and TRBJ2-2): DGGITQSPKYLFRKEGQNVTLSCEQNLNHDAMYWYRQDPGQGLRLIYYSQIVNDFQKGDIAEGYSVSREKKESFPLTVTSAQKNPTAFYLCASMDRGDTGELFFGEGSRLTVL.

The genes are TRBV10-2 and TRBJ2-7; 9 nucleotides align to TRBD1. CDR1 is WSHSY and CDR2 is SAAADI in the germline V gene. J lost 4 bases, V lost 6 bases, and 7 bases had no gene match. The CDR3 has 14 amino acids. CDR3 region: CASRMGQGIYEQYF. The CDR3 coding sequence is TGCGCCAGCAGGATGGGACAGGGAATTTACGAGCAGTACTTC.

CDR3 nucleotide sequence: TGCGCCAGCAGCCAGCCGGGTCGTCCTAATGAAAAACTGTTTTTT. Protein sequence: CASSQPGRPNEKLFF. The chain couples TRBV4-1 to TRBJ1-4; D not resolved. Germline loops: CDR1 MGHRA, CDR2 YSYEKL. The CDR3 contains 15 residues. V lost 3 bases, J lost 3 bases, and 11 bases lay in between.

The chain joins TRBV7-9 to TRBJ1-4; a weak D match, TRBD1 (5 bases). CDR1 and CDR2 from the germline V gene are SEHNR and FQNEAQ (reference sequence). The CDR3 covers 17 residues. The V end was cut by 4 bases, the J end by 5 bases, with 20 bases between. In nucleotides, the CDR3 is TGTGCCAGCAGCTCCCGGGACTATAACACCGGGAATGAAAAACTGTTTTTT. Its protein is CASSSRDYNTGNEKLFF.

This clone was counted a single time. The V call is TRBV7-9, the J call TRBJ2-7; D ambiguous. V lost 0 bases and J lost 3, with 6 bases in between. The CDR3 length is 13 residues. CDR1 SEHNR and CDR2 FQNEAQ come from the germline V gene (reference sequence). The CDR3: CASSLARDYEQYF. CDR3 DNA sequence: TGTGCCAGCAGCTTAGCGCGCGACTACGAGCAGTACTTC.

This clone was recorded at least ten times. The gene calls are TRBV29-1 and TRBJ1-1; no definite D call. Trimming pared 3 bases from V and 3 bases from J, leaving 29 bases between. The germline V gene has CDR1 SQVTM and CDR2 ANQGSEA. The CDR3 consists of 19 residues. CDR3 DNA: TGCAGCGTTGATGGATGGATGGCAGGCGGTATTTGGCTGGACACTGAAGCTTTCTTT. The encoded protein is CSVDGWMAGGIWLDTEAFF.

The rearrangement uses TRBV6-5 and TRBJ2-2; tentative D call: TRBD1 (5 bases). This CDR3 region has 12 residues. Germline CDR1 and CDR2: MNHEY and SVGAGI. The germline V and J ends were trimmed by 7 bases and 3 bases, with 6 bases remaining between them. CDR3 amino acids: CASIRDTGELFF. CDR3 coding DNA: TGTGCCAGCATCAGGGACACCGGGGAGCTGTTTTTT.

A few counts support this clone. The V and J genes are TRBV19 and TRBJ1-5; 9 positions agree with TRBD1. CDR3 length: 15 amino acids. V lost 6 bases to trimming and J lost 3 bases; unmatched junction nucleotides: 6. The germline CDR1 and CDR2 sequences are LNHDA and SQIVND (reference sequence). CDR3 sequence: CASRPTGGNNQPQHF. CDR3 DNA: TGTGCCAGTAGGCCAACAGGGGGCAACAATCAGCCCCAGCATTTT.

This clone appeared once. V usage is TRBV4-1 and J usage is TRBJ2-3, with a tentative D call TRBD2 (6 bases). This CDR3 has 16 amino acids. Germline CDR1 is MGHRA and CDR2 is YSYEKL. The germline V and J ends were trimmed by 0 bases and 4 bases, with 14 bases remaining between them. The CDR3 DNA reads as TGCGCCAGCAGCCAAGATTGGGGGGAGCGGGCAGATACGCAGTATTTT. It yields the protein CASSQDWGERADTQYF.

This chain connects TRBV7-2 to TRBJ2-3; no clear D. CDR3 length equals 12 residues. V was clipped by 7 bases and J by 4 bases, with 9 bases between them. Per germline, CDR1 SGHTA and CDR2 FQGNSA. CDR3 residues: CASTLAADTQYF. The CDR3, as DNA: TGTGCCAGCACCCTGGCTGCAGATACGCAGTATTTT. The full variable domain, its missing parts supplied by reference TRBV7-2 and TRBJ2-3, is GAGVSQSPSNKVTEKGKDVELRCDPISGHTALYWYRQSLGQGLEFLIYFQGNSAPDKSGLPSDRFSAERTGGSVSTLTIQRTQQEDSAVYLCASTLAADTQYFGPGTRLTVL.

The chain links TRBV4-2 to TRBJ2-1; D call uncertain. This CDR3 is 15 amino acids long. V shed 1 base and J shed 4 bases, with 11 bases lying between them. Germline V CDR1 and CDR2: LGHNA, YNFKEQ. CDR3 amino acids: CASSQVGLQYNEQFF. Written as DNA, the CDR3 is TGTGCCAGCAGCCAAGTGGGTTTGCAGTACAATGAGCAGTTCTTC.

The CDR3 region has the DNA TGCAGCACAACTAGCGGGGCAGAGACCCAGTACTTC. This translates into CSTTSGAETQYF. The V call is TRBV29-1, the J call TRBJ2-5; TRBD2 aligns across 10 bases. Trimming cost V 8 bases and J 4 bases; bases outside gene matches: 4. Germline CDR1 is SQVTM and CDR2 is ANQGSEA. CDR3 length: 12 residues. The full variable domain, rest sourced from reference TRBV29-1 and TRBJ2-5, is SAVISQKPSRDICQRGTSLTIQCQVDSQVTMMFWYRQQPGQSLTLIATANQGSEATYESGFVIDKFPISRPNLTFSTLTVSNMSPEDSSIYLCSTTSGAETQYFGPGTRLLVL.

This clone was detected once. The chain carries TRBV15 and TRBJ1-3; 7 bases fit TRBD1. After removal of 1 base from V and 5 bases from J, the junction contained 11 bases not matched to a gene. Germline V gives CDR1 LNHNV, CDR2 YYDKDF (reference sequence). This CDR3 contains 17 residues. The CDR3 protein is CATSRGSGDSSRNTIYF. DNA of the CDR3: TGTGCCACCAGCAGAGGGTCCGGGGACAGTAGCAGAAACACCATATATTTT.

Only one count was recorded for this clone. The gene calls are TRBV5-1 and TRBJ2-3; D remains ambiguous. The CDR3 runs 12 residues. Germline lookup yields CDR1 SGHRS and CDR2 YFSETQ. Trimming cost V 0 bases and J 5 bases, with 4 bases left between them. CDR3 DNA: TGCGCCAGCAGCTTGGATCTAGATACGCAGTATTTT. Protein: CASSLDLDTQYF.

This clone appeared once. V is TRBV19 and J is TRBJ2-1; the D is unclear. Germline V lookup: CDR1 LNHDA, CDR2 SQIVND (reference sequence). This CDR3 comprises 16 residues. V lost 5 bases and J lost 0, with 14 bases in between. This CDR3 is CASSHPLGSSYNEQFF. CDR3 sequence (DNA): TGTGCCAGTAGTCACCCCTTAGGAAGCTCCTACAATGAGCAGTTCTTC.

The chain links TRBV4-1 to TRBJ2-3; 7 nucleotides align to TRBD2. From germline, CDR1 is MGHRA and CDR2 YSYEKL. With 3 bases clipped from V and 3 bases from J, the junction kept 15 bases outside the gene matches. The CDR3 contains 18 residues. CDR3 sequence reads: CASSHSFLGGGTTDTQYF. The CDR3 coding sequence is TGCGCCAGCAGCCATTCTTTTCTGGGGGGAGGGACTACAGATACGCAGTATTTT.

The rearrangement joins TRBV7-2 to TRBJ1-5; the D is unclear. Germline CDR1 and CDR2: SGHTA and FQGNSA. The CDR3 spans 13 residues. V gave up 5 bases and J gave up 4 bases, with 9 bases separating them. The CDR3 DNA reads as TGTGCCAGCAGCCCAGACATGAATCAGCCCCAGCATTTT. Translating it yields CASSPDMNQPQHF.

J is TRBJ2-7 and V is TRBV18; unclear D gene. V dropped 3 bases and J dropped 2 bases, with 14 bases sitting between them. CDR3 size: 15 residues. Germline V CDR1 and CDR2: KGHSH, LQKENI. DNA for the CDR3: TGTGCCAGCTCACCGTTTGACGGTGCGCCCTACGAGCAGTACTTC. Residues: CASSPFDGAPYEQYF.

The chain recombines TRBV15 with TRBJ1-1; no clear D gene. The V gene's germline CDR1 is LNHNV and CDR2 YYDKDF (reference sequence). CDR3 length: 15 residues. V shed 5 bases and J shed 0 bases, with 13 bases lying between them. The CDR3 reads CATSPWQVMNTEAFF. DNA for the CDR3: TGTGCCACCAGCCCCTGGCAGGTCATGAACACTGAAGCTTTCTTT.

V usage is TRBV6-1 and J usage is TRBJ1-3; D call uncertain. Germline CDR1 is MNHNS and CDR2 is SASEGT. The CDR3 has 13 residues. Trimming took 6 bases from V and 0 from J, leaving 6 bases between them. This CDR3 reads CASRASSGNTIYF. Here the CDR3 DNA reads TGTGCCAGCAGGGCCTCCTCTGGAAACACCATATATTTT.

The chain couples TRBV11-2 to TRBJ2-6; either TRBD1 or TRBD2 may fit D (5 bases each). This CDR3 comprises 19 residues. Germline CDR1 is SGHAT and CDR2 is FQNNGV. V was shortened by 5 bases and J by 0 bases, with 20 bases between the two germline ends. Here the CDR3 reads CASSREGQAKISGANVLTF. CDR3 coding DNA: TGTGCCAGCAGCCGCGAGGGGCAGGCGAAAATCTCTGGGGCCAACGTCCTGACTTTC.

V and J are TRBV5-6 and TRBJ2-1, with 10 bases identical to TRBD2. V lost 5 bases, J lost 5 bases, and 10 bases stayed unmatched. Germline CDR1 reads SGHDT; CDR2 reads YYEEEE. The CDR3 runs to 16 residues. This chain's CDR3 is CASSYPGLAHNNEQFF. CDR3 DNA sequence: TGTGCCAGCAGTTACCCGGGACTAGCGCATAACAATGAGCAGTTCTTC.

This clone was recorded only once. V gene TRBV11-3 combines with J gene TRBJ2-2, with TRBD2 matching over 10 bases. Trimming cost V 5 bases and J 3 bases; bases outside gene matches: 3. Germline CDR1 is SGHNT and CDR2 is YENEEA. The length of the CDR3 is 15 residues. The CDR3, as DNA: TGTGCCAGCAGCCCCCTAGCGGGAGACACCGGGGAGCTGTTTTTT. Translating gives CASSPLAGDTGELFF.

CDR3 residues: CASTFPPGGGGSPLHF. In nucleotides, the CDR3 is TGCGCCAGCACCTTTCCGCCGGGTGGGGGGGGTTCACCCCTCCACTTT. The genes are TRBV5-1 and TRBJ1-6; a possible D gene is TRBD1 (5 bases). The CDR3 consists of 16 residues. The germline V gene has CDR1 SGHRS and CDR2 YFSETQ. V was cut by 6 bases and J by 9 bases, with 22 bases left in between.

This rearrangement joins TRBV25-1 to TRBJ2-5; tentatively, D is TRBD1 or TRBD2 (5 bases each). The CDR3 loop spans 12 amino acids. CDR1 is MGHDK and CDR2 is SYGVNS in the germline V gene. Trimming left V 1 base short and J 5 bases short, with 5 bases between. In DNA form, the CDR3 reads TGTGCCAGCAGTGAATGGGGGGAGACCCAGTACTTC. Its protein is CASSEWGETQYF.

This clone was seen only a few times. The chain is built from TRBV20-1 and TRBJ1-1; 7 bases map to TRBD1. Germline V CDR1 and CDR2: DFQATT, SNEGSKA (reference sequence). The CDR3 loop spans 11 amino acids. The CDR3 coding sequence is TGCAGAACGACAGGGCCCACTGAAGCTTTCTTT. Encoded protein: CRTTGPTEAFF.